These 28 T cell receptor beta chains were all obtained from the same sample, sequenced in a study of read filtering for tumor transcriptome and immune sequencing. The library was built from about 400 ng RNA with molecular barcoded adaptors for alpha/delta and beta/gamma chains. Using its own MiXCR run on the reads, TCRdb lists one record per CDR3 protein. The sample contains around 140,000 distinct CDR3 sequences, over 10% of which appear only once. Sequencing was done on a sample of a population of CD138-negative cells sorted from bone marrow. These TCRs come from a donor aged 40 or over with multiple myeloma.

There are a few counts of this clonotype. The rearrangement uses TRBV30 and TRBJ1-1, with TRBD1 matching over 8 bases. This CDR3 is 15 amino acids long. Germline CDR1 is GTSNPN and CDR2 is SVGIG (reference sequence). V was clipped by 4 bases and J by 5 bases; unmatched bases: 12. The CDR3 DNA reads TGTGCCTGGACGACAGGGGCCGTAGGCAAGACTGAAGCTTTCTTT. It is translated as CAWTTGAVGKTEAFF. The whole variable domain, filled in from reference TRBV30 and TRBJ1-1, reads SQTIHQWPATLVQPVGSPLSLECTVEGTSNPNLYWYRQAAGRGLQLLFYSVGIGQISSEVPQNLSASRPQDRQFILSSKKLLLSDSGFYLCAWTTGAVGKTEAFFGQGTRLTVV.

This clonotype was seen at least ten times. The CDR3 loop is CASSTGTQPQHF. DNA of the CDR3: TGTGCCAGCAGTACAGGGACTCAGCCCCAGCATTTT. The genes are TRBV12-3 or TRBV12-4 and TRBJ1-5; TRBD1 is a possible D gene (6 bases). Trimming left V 5 bases short and J 6 bases short, with 8 bases between. The length of the CDR3 is 12 residues.

This clonotype was recorded at least ten times. The V and J genes are TRBV7-9 and TRBJ2-4, with D unresolved. The CDR3 has 16 amino acids. The V gene lost 5 bases and the J gene lost 0 bases, with 14 bases spanning the gap. The germline gives CDR1 SEHNR, CDR2 FQNEAQ (reference sequence). The CDR3 DNA is TGTGCCAGCAGCCCCTTCATGGGGTTAGCCAAAAACATTCAGTACTTC. It translates to CASSPFMGLAKNIQYF.

This clonotype was seen many times. The chain couples TRBV2 to TRBJ2-7; weak D call: TRBD2 (6 bases). Germline assignment: CDR1 SNHLY and CDR2 FYNNEI. Trimming took off 8 bases at V and 4 bases at J, with 9 bases between the two ends. The CDR3 length is 11 residues. CDR3 sequence: CASAGRYEQYF. CDR3 nucleotides: TGTGCCAGCGCAGGGAGGTACGAGCAGTACTTC.

The chain recombines TRBV14 with TRBJ2-1, with 8 bases aligning to TRBD2. Germline trimming cut 4 bases from V and 3 bases from J; bases unmatched to any gene: 5. This CDR3 has 15 amino acids. The germline V gene has CDR1 SGHDN and CDR2 FVKESK. CDR3 in amino acids: CASSLSGSIYNEQFF. CDR3 in DNA: TGTGCCAGCAGCCTGAGCGGGAGTATCTACAATGAGCAGTTCTTC.

At least ten counts were recorded for this clonotype. The chain carries TRBV20-1 and TRBJ2-7; a possible D gene is TRBD2 (5 bases). CDR3 length: 12 residues. Trimming shortened V by 6 bases and J by 2 bases, and 11 bases separated the two germline ends. Germline CDR1 is DFQATT and CDR2 is SNEGSKA (reference sequence). The CDR3 reads CSAQRRTYEQYF. The CDR3 DNA reads TGCAGTGCCCAGAGGAGGACCTACGAGCAGTACTTC.

There are many counts of this clonotype. The gene calls are TRBV4-1 and TRBJ2-2, with no clear D. Trimming removed 1 base from V and 5 bases from J, with 8 bases in between. In germline, CDR1 is MGHRA, CDR2 YSYEKL. The CDR3 has 14 residues. The CDR3 here is CASSQGEGTGELFF. CDR3 DNA: TGCGCCAGCAGCCAAGGAGAAGGGACCGGGGAGCTGTTTTTT.

This clonotype has ten or more counts. The chain carries TRBV10-3 and TRBJ2-3; no clear D. Trimming cost V 6 bases and J 6 bases, with 13 bases left between them. The CDR3 has 13 amino acids. Germline V gene sequence: CDR1 ENHRY, CDR2 SYGVKD. Written as DNA, the CDR3 is TGTGCCATCAGGGAGCAGACGGATGATACGCAGTATTTT. It codes for CAIREQTDDTQYF.

This clonotype has ten or more counts. The chain recombines TRBV6-5 with TRBJ2-5; 12 positions agree with TRBD2. V was clipped by 2 bases and J by 5 bases; unmatched bases: 3. Germline V CDR1 and CDR2: MNHEY, SVGAGI. The CDR3 runs 15 residues. CDR3 nucleotide sequence: TGTGCCAGCAGTTACGGGACTAGCGGGTTCGAGACCCAGTACTTC. Amino acids: CASSYGTSGFETQYF.

Ten or more counts support this clonotype. The chain is built from TRBV12-3 or TRBV12-4 and TRBJ2-1; 11 bases line up with TRBD2. J lost 8 bases, V lost 7 bases, and 10 bases had no gene match. This CDR3 has 15 amino acids. The CDR3 reads CASNTGTSGPDEQFF. The CDR3 DNA reads TGTGCCAGCAACACCGGGACTAGCGGCCCAGATGAGCAGTTCTTC.

In its sample, this clonotype was seen many times. The rearrangement joins TRBV7-8 to TRBJ1-5; perhaps TRBD1 as D (5 bases). CDR1 and CDR2 from the germline V gene are SGHVS and FQNEAQ. The length of the CDR3 is 14 residues. V lost 3 bases and J lost 2, with 8 bases in between. The CDR3 DNA sequence: TGTGCCAGCAGCTTTCAGGGAGGCAATCAGCCCCAGCATTTT. Translated, it gives CASSFQGGNQPQHF. The entire variable domain, with the rest obtained from reference TRBV7-8 and TRBJ1-5, is as follows: GAGVSQSPRYKVAKRGQDVALRCDPISGHVSLFWYQQALGQGPEFLTYFQNEAQLDKSGLPSDRFFAERPEGSVSTLKIQRTQQEDSAVYLCASSFQGGNQPQHFGDGTRLSIL.

This clonotype was counted many times. This chain uses TRBV5-6 with TRBJ2-5; no firm D call. The CDR3 covers 13 residues. CDR1 is SGHDT and CDR2 is YYEEEE in the germline V gene. The V end was cut by 0 bases, the J end by 4 bases, with 7 bases between. The CDR3 DNA is TGTGCCAGCAGCTTGGTTAGTGGAGAGACCCAGTACTTC. Amino acid sequence: CASSLVSGETQYF.

This clonotype was recorded many times. The chain carries TRBV6-6 and TRBJ2-5; unclear D gene. The CDR3 is made up of 10 amino acids. Trimming shortened V by 8 bases and J by 7 bases, and 8 bases separated the two germline ends. Germline V gene data show CDR1 as MNHNY and CDR2 as SVGAGI (reference sequence). Here the CDR3 reads CASGDGTQYF. The CDR3 DNA is TGTGCCAGCGGCGATGGGACCCAGTACTTC.

This clonotype was seen only a few times. The chain uses TRBV13 and TRBJ2-2; TRBD1 agrees at 9 bases. Germline V gene lookup returns CDR1 PRHDT and CDR2 FYEKMQ (reference sequence). The trim removed 5 bases at V and 4 bases at J, leaving 8 bases unmatched. The CDR3 totals 16 residues. The CDR3 nucleotides read TGTGCCAGCAGCGTGGACAGGGGAGGGGTCACCGGGGAGCTGTTTTTT. Protein: CASSVDRGGVTGELFF.

V gene TRBV4-1 combines with J gene TRBJ1-1, with D hard to call. CDR3 length equals 13 residues. V lost 1 base to trimming and J lost 4 bases, with 7 bases between them. Per germline, CDR1 MGHRA and CDR2 YSYEKL. The CDR3 sequence: CASSQALTTEAFF. The CDR3 DNA reads as TGCGCCAGCAGCCAAGCTCTGACCACTGAAGCTTTCTTT.

This clonotype appeared many times. This chain links TRBV5-1 with TRBJ2-2; possible D gene TRBD1, 6 bases. The V gene's germline CDR1 is SGHRS and CDR2 YFSETQ. V was trimmed by 2 bases and J by 2 bases, leaving 10 bases between them. The CDR3 has 15 amino acids. CDR3 residues: CASSFRQANTGELFF. In nucleotides, the CDR3 is TGCGCCAGCAGCTTTAGACAGGCTAACACCGGGGAGCTGTTTTTT.

This clonotype appeared many times. The J gene is TRBJ2-1, the V gene TRBV24-1; D is possibly TRBD1 (6 bases). Between the trimmed V and J ends, which lost 5 bases and 5 bases, there was a span of 18 bases. Germline CDR1 is KGHDR and CDR2 is SFDVKD. The CDR3 is made up of 16 amino acids. The CDR3 region has the DNA TGTGCCACCAGTGCGAGGGACATTCGAAGTCACAATGAGCAGTTCTTC. Its protein product is CATSARDIRSHNEQFF.

This clonotype was detected many times. V is TRBV5-1 and J is TRBJ1-5, with D tentatively TRBD1 (6 bases). Trimming took off 4 bases at V and 6 bases at J, with 14 bases between the two ends. Germline V lookup: CDR1 SGHRS, CDR2 YFSETQ. There are 14 residues in the CDR3. The CDR3 region has the DNA TGCGCCAGCAGCCAAGGGGGGGTAGGTCAGCCCCAGCATTTT. Protein: CASSQGGVGQPQHF.

On this clonotype: This may be a read error, as it is one base from a much larger clone. The rearrangement joins TRBV7-2 to TRBJ2-7; D gene ambiguous. Germline V gene sequence: CDR1 SGHTA, CDR2 FQGNSA. CDR3 length: 14 residues. The germline V and J ends were trimmed by 2 bases and 5 bases, with 13 bases remaining between them. The CDR3 here is CASSLKGYKDEQYF. CDR3 nucleotide sequence: TGTGCCAGCAGCTTAAAGGGATACAAAGACGAGCAGTACTTC.

A note on this clonotype: A much larger clonotype is one base distant, so this may be a read error. The chain has TRBV12-5 and TRBJ2-1; D is possibly TRBD1 or TRBD2 (5 bases each). This CDR3 comprises 14 residues. CDR1 LGHNT and CDR2 FRNRAP come from the germline V gene. Trimming took 7 bases from V and 5 from J, leaving 15 bases between them. This CDR3 is CASVMGRRDNEQFF. The CDR3 nucleotides read TGTGCTAGTGTTATGGGACGCAGGGACAATGAGCAGTTCTTC.

This clonotype is labeled as medium-sized. The rearrangement links TRBV7-6 to TRBJ2-7; 9 positions agree with TRBD1. The germline V gene encodes CDR1 SGHVS and CDR2 FNYEAQ. The CDR3 is 14 residues long. Trimming cost V 3 bases and J 4 bases; bases outside gene matches: 4. The CDR3 nucleotides are TGTGCCAGCAGCTTCGGGACAGGGACTTACGAGCAGTACTTC. It yields the protein CASSFGTGTYEQYF.

The chain has TRBV7-7 and TRBJ2-7, with 12 positions matching TRBD2. This CDR3 region has 16 residues. CDR1 and CDR2 (germline): SSHAT, FNYEAQ (reference sequence). Trimming removed 5 bases from V and 4 bases from J; junction bases left unmatched: 9. The CDR3 here is CASSPLGLAGGYEQYF. Here the CDR3 DNA reads TGTGCCAGCAGCCCCTTGGGCCTAGCGGGAGGGTACGAGCAGTACTTC.

This clonotype has a count of ten or more. The chain combines TRBV29-1 with TRBJ2-2; D might be TRBD1 (6 bases). Germline V gene lookup returns CDR1 SQVTM and CDR2 ANQGSEA. Deletions cut 8 bases from V and 4 bases from J, with 20 bases between. The CDR3 covers 15 residues. The CDR3 DNA follows: TGCAGCTTCATCCTAGGGGGAGCTCGCACCGGGGAGCTGTTTTTT. Translation: CSFILGGARTGELFF.

The chain uses TRBV7-9 and TRBJ2-7; TRBD1 agrees at 8 bases. The CDR3 extends over 15 amino acids. The J segment lost 2 bases and the V segment lost 1 base, leaving 4 bases of the junction unmatched. Germline V CDR1 and CDR2: SEHNR, FQNEAQ (reference sequence). Here the CDR3 DNA reads TGTGCCAGCAGCTTAGGTTCAGGGGGCACCTACGAGCAGTACTTC. It is translated as CASSLGSGGTYEQYF.

This clonotype has ten or more counts. The CDR3, as DNA: TGTGCCAGCAGCTCGCTGGGGGGGCGCGAAAAACTGTTTTTT. It is translated as CASSSLGGREKLFF. V gene TRBV11-3 combines with J gene TRBJ1-4; tentatively, D is TRBD1 (6 bases). V lost 4 bases to trimming and J lost 8 bases, with 14 bases between them. The germline V gene has CDR1 SGHNT and CDR2 YENEEA. CDR3 length equals 14 residues.

This clonotype was detected a few times. The V call is TRBV15, the J call TRBJ2-5; 9 positions agree with TRBD2. Germline loops: CDR1 LNHNV, CDR2 YYDKDF (reference sequence). V was clipped by 6 bases and J by 5 bases; unmatched bases: 7. CDR3 length: 14 amino acids. This chain's CDR3 is CATSYQGLAETQYF. The CDR3 region has the DNA TGTGCCACCAGTTATCAAGGACTAGCGGAGACCCAGTACTTC.

This clonotype came up many times. The V gene is TRBV7-3, the J gene TRBJ1-1; D not certain. V was trimmed by 2 bases and J by 4 bases, leaving 8 bases between them. CDR3 length: 13 residues. Per germline, CDR1 SGHTA and CDR2 FQGTGA. CDR3 in DNA: TGTGCCAGCAGCTTAGACGCAGTCACTGAAGCTTTCTTT. It yields the protein CASSLDAVTEAFF.

J is TRBJ2-1 and V is TRBV10-3, with 9 positions matching TRBD1. V gave up 11 bases and J gave up 4 bases; unmatched junction bases: 15. The CDR3 length is 16 residues. The germline CDR1 and CDR2 sequences are ENHRY and SYGVKD. This CDR3 reads CASSIVAGQGYNEQFF. Written as DNA, the CDR3 is TGTGCCTCTTCGATCGTGGCGGGACAGGGTTACAATGAGCAGTTCTTC.